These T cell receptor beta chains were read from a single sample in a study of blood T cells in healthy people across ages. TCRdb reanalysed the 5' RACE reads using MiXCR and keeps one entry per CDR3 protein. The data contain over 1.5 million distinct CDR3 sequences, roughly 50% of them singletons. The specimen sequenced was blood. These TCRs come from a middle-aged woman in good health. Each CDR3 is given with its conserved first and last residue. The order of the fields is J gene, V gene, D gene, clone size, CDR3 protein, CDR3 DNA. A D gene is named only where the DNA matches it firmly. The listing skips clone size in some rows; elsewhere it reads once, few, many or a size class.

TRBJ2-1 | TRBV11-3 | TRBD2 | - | CASSPSGSGGVNEQFF | TGTGCCAGCAGCCCTAGTGGTAGCGGGGGGGTAAATGAGCAGTTCTTC
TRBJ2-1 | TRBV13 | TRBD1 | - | CASSARQGGSYTEQFF | TGTGCCAGCAGCGCCCGACAGGGTGGGTCCTACACTGAGCAGTTCTTT
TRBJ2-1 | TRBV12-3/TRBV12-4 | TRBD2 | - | CASSPGGSKRGARNEQFF | TGTGCCAGCAGTCCCGGGGGTTCCAAGCGGGGGGCACGGAATGAGCAGTTCTTC
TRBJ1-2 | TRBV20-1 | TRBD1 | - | CSARAGQFYGYTF | TGCAGTGCTAGAGCGGGACAGTTCTATGGCTACACCTTC
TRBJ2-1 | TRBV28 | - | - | CASSPLRTPSYNEQFF | TGTGCCAGCAGCCCCCTGAGGACTCCCTCCTACAATGAGCAGTTCTTC
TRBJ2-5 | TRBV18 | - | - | CASARDLQETQYF | TGTGCCAGCGCCCGGGACTTACAAGAGACCCAGTACTTC
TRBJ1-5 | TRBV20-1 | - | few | CSARDPSSNQPQHF | TGCAGTGCTAGAGATCCCAGTAGCAATCAGCCCCAGCATTTT
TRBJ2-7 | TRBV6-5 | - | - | CATVMAGSCEQYF | TGTGCCACCGTTATGGCAGGGTCCTGCGAGCAGTACTTC
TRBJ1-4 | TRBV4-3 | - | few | CASSQHDPNEKLFF | TGCGCCAGCAGCCAACATGATCCTAATGAAAAACTGTTTTTT
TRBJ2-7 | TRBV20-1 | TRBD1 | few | CSAYRQGTRYEQYF | TGCAGTGCGTACAGACAGGGGACCCGCTACGAGCAGTACTTC
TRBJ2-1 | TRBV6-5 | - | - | CASSYSSARSNEQFF | TGTGCCAGCAGTTACTCATCTGCCCGATCTAATGAGCAGTTCTTC
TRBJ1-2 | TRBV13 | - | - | CASSSSTANYGYTF | TGTGCCAGCAGCTCGTCGACAGCAAACTATGGCTACACCTTC
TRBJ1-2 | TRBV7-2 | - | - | CASKQGFGYTF | TGTGCCAGTAAACAGGGCTTTGGCTACACCTTC
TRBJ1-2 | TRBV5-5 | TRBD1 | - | CASRLGRGPGYTF | TGTGCCAGCAGACTGGGGAGGGGGCCAGGCTACACCTTC
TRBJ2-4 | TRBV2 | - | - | CATMGDRRAKNIQYF | TGTGCCACCATGGGAGACAGGCGAGCCAAAAACATTCAGTACTTC
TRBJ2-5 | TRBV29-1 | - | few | CSVEARGETQYF | TGCAGCGTTGAAGCCAGGGGCGAGACCCAGTACTTC
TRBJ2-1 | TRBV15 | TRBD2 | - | CATSRDRTSGGYYNEQFF | TGTGCCACCAGCAGAGATCGGACTAGCGGGGGTTATTACAATGAGCAGTTCTTC
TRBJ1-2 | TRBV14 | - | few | CASSQDYGNYGYTF | TGTGCCAGCAGCCAGGACTATGGGAACTATGGCTACACCTTC
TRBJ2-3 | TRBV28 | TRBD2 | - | CASRGFNGGTDTQYF | TGTGCCAGCAGAGGTTTTAACGGGGGGACAGATACGCAGTATTTT
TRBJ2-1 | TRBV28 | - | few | CASRQEPEQFF | TGTGCCAGCAGGCAGGAGCCTGAGCAGTTCTTC
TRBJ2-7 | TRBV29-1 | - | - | CSDIRGGEQYF | TGCAGCGATATAAGGGGGGGCGAGCAGTACTTC
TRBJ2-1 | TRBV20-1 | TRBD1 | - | CSAFRDRDWSNNEQFF | TGCAGTGCTTTCCGGGACAGGGACTGGTCCAACAATGAGCAGTTCTTC
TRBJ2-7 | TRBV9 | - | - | CASSVEISGPYNEQYF | TGTGCCAGCAGCGTAGAAATTAGCGGCCCCTACAATGAGCAGTACTTC
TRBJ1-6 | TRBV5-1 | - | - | CASSLRSGRSVDSPLHF | TGCGCCAGCAGCTTGAGGTCTGGCAGGTCGGTCGATTCACCCCTCCACTTT
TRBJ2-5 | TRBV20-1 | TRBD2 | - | CSAWVGTSGGLETQYF | TGCAGTGCTTGGGTTGGGACTAGCGGGGGGCTGGAGACCCAGTACTTC
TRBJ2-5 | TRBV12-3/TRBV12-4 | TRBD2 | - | CASIQAGVEETQYF | TGTGCCAGCATCCAAGCGGGGGTAGAAGAGACCCAGTACTTC
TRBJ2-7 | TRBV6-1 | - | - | CASFQGYEQYF | TGTGCCAGCTTCCAGGGATACGAGCAGTACTTC
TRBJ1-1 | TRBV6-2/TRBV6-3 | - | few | CASSRTSGGAFF | TGTGCCAGCAGTAGGACCAGTGGAGGGGCTTTCTTT
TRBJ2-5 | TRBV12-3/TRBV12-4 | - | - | CASSPLGVNNEQYF | TGTGCCAGCAGTCCCCTGGGGGTCAACAATGAGCAGTACTTC